What follows are 31 T cell receptor beta chains derived from one specimen sequenced in a study of cytomegalovirus exposure and HLA in healthy donors (dated by TCRdb to about 2017). Library generation was performed with the immunoSEQ multiplex PCR assay. A mixture of 60 forward primers for TCR Vbeta segments and 13 reverse primers for TCR Jbeta segments was used in the multiplex PCR. TCRdb mirrors the immuneACCESS table, restricted to in-frame sequences. Some clones are absent from its copies; in checked studies, under half trace to an unresolved V gene, and the reason for the others is unknown. The sample table holds around 170,000 clones, of which approximately 84% were seen once. 3% to 4.5% of the sample is taken by the ten largest. Sequenced material: PBMCs. All receptors derive from a man between 45 and 60 years old in good health and CMV-seronegative.

V usage is TRBV2 and J usage is TRBJ1-5; possible D gene TRBD1, 5 bases. Trimming removed 5 bases from V and 5 bases from J, with 10 bases in between. This CDR3 is built from 13 residues. Germline CDR1 is SNHLY and CDR2 is FYNNEI. This CDR3 is CASSWGGDQPQHF. Here the CDR3 DNA reads TGTGCCAGCAGTTGGGGGGGGGATCAGCCCCAGCATTTT.

The V and J genes are TRBV2 and TRBJ2-1; TRBD1 matches at 12 bases. V dropped 5 bases and J dropped 10; count of bases not matched to a gene: 6. Germline V gene data show CDR1 as SNHLY and CDR2 as FYNNEI. The CDR3 contains 14 residues. CDR3 DNA sequence: TGTGCCAGCAGTCTGGGACAGGGGGCCGGGGAGCAGTTCTTC. As protein: CASSLGQGAGEQFF.

The rearrangement uses TRBV9 and TRBJ2-7; 11 positions match TRBD2. CDR1 is SGDLS and CDR2 is YYNGEE in the germline V gene. The J segment lost 5 bases and the V segment lost 0 bases, leaving 4 bases of the junction unmatched. This CDR3 spans 15 amino acids. The DNA for the CDR3 is TGTGCCAGCAGCGTAGGGACTAGCGGGTGGAACGAGCAGTACTTC. Protein product: CASSVGTSGWNEQYF. The full variable domain, its missing parts supplied by reference TRBV9 and TRBJ2-7, is DSGVTQTPKHLITATGQRVTLRCSPRSGDLSVYWYQQSLDQGLQFLIQYYNGEERAKGNILERFSAQQFPDLHSELNLSSLELGDSALYFCASSVGTSGWNEQYFGPGTRLTVT.

A note on this clone: Its ends do not fully match the called genes, so a read error is possible. The chain links TRBV7-9 to TRBJ1-4; the match to TRBD1 covers 8 bases. CDR1 is SEHNR, CDR2 FQNEAQ, per germline (reference sequence). This CDR3 contains 16 residues. The DNA for the CDR3 is TGTTCCAGCAGCTTGGGGGACAGGCGTACTAATGAAAAACTGTTTTTT. Amino acid sequence: CSSSLGDRRTNEKLFF.

The rearrangement uses TRBV2 and TRBJ2-1; 7 nucleotides agree with TRBD1. The CDR3 consists of 15 residues. V trimming: 6 bases; J trimming: 0 bases; junction bases outside the gene matches: 5. Germline assignment: CDR1 SNHLY and CDR2 FYNNEI. CDR3 DNA: TGTGCCAGCAGCTATGACAGGGTCTCCTACAATGAGCAGTTCTTC. This sequence encodes CASSYDRVSYNEQFF.

The chain joins TRBV11-2 to TRBJ2-3, with D possibly matching TRBD2 (5 bases). Trimming pared 5 bases from V and 1 base from J, leaving 10 bases between. This CDR3 is built from 14 residues. In germline, CDR1 is SGHAT, CDR2 FQNNGV. CDR3: CASSPTRGTDTQYF. DNA of the CDR3: TGTGCCAGCAGCCCTACGAGGGGCACAGATACGCAGTATTTT.

The J gene is TRBJ1-4, the V gene TRBV12-5; D uncertain. Germline CDR1 is LGHNT and CDR2 is FRNRAP. The CDR3 covers 15 residues. V lost 0 bases and J 4 bases, leaving 9 bases between the germline ends. In DNA, the CDR3 is TGTGCTAGTGGTTTGGTACAATCCAGTAATGAAAAACTGTTTTTT. Amino acid sequence: CASGLVQSSNEKLFF.

V is TRBV30 and J is TRBJ1-1; tentatively, D is TRBD1 (6 bases). Germline CDR1 is GTSNPN and CDR2 is SVGIG (reference sequence). The CDR3 length is 11 residues. Trimming shortened V by 7 bases and J by 4 bases, and 10 bases separated the two germline ends. The CDR3 nucleotides are TGTGCCTCCGCGGACAGCACTGAAGCTTTCTTT. It is translated as CASADSTEAFF.

In regard to this clone: The junction shows a germline mismatch at one end, possibly a read error. This chain links TRBV7-9 with TRBJ2-2, with D uncertain. Looked up from germline, CDR1 is SEHNR and CDR2 is FQNEAQ (reference sequence). The CDR3 is 14 residues long. CDR3 sequence: CSSSLGSPTGELFF. In DNA, the CDR3 is TGTTCCAGCAGCTTAGGTAGCCCAACCGGGGAGCTGTTTTTT.

The chain is built from TRBV19 and TRBJ1-5; 8 bases match TRBD1. With 4 bases clipped from V and 3 bases from J, the junction kept 8 bases outside the gene matches. The CDR3 contains 16 residues. Looked up from germline, CDR1 is LNHDA and CDR2 is SQIVND (reference sequence). The CDR3 loop reads CASSRGDRTFNQPQHF. CDR3 coding DNA: TGTGCCAGTAGTAGAGGGGACAGGACTTTCAATCAGCCCCAGCATTTT.

The chain couples TRBV28 to TRBJ2-1; 7 bases are a match to TRBD2. The trim removed 6 bases at V and 6 bases at J, leaving 11 bases unmatched. The germline CDR1 and CDR2 sequences are MDHEN and SYDVKM. The length of the CDR3 is 15 residues. CDR3 region: CASSLPGTNLNEQFF. The CDR3 nucleotides are TGTGCCAGCAGCCTGCCCGGGACTAACCTCAATGAGCAGTTCTTC.

The V call is TRBV5-1, the J call TRBJ2-3; D remains ambiguous. This CDR3 spans 17 amino acids. The V and J ends lost 3 bases and 2 bases respectively, with 19 bases between them. Germline loops: CDR1 SGHRS, CDR2 YFSETQ. In DNA form, the CDR3 reads TGCGCCAGCAGCTCGACGATTTTTGCGGAATTCACAGATACGCAGTATTTT. This codes for CASSSTIFAEFTDTQYF. The full variable domain, completed using reference TRBV5-1 and TRBJ2-3, is KAGVTQTPRYLIKTRGQQVTLSCSPISGHRSVSWYQQTPGQGLQFLFEYFSETQRNKGNFPGRFSGRQFSNSRSEMNVSTLELGDSALYLCASSSTIFAEFTDTQYFGPGTRLTVL.

The chain couples TRBV15 to TRBJ2-2; 7 bases map to TRBD1. This CDR3 has 18 residues. Germline V gene data show CDR1 as LNHNV and CDR2 as YYDKDF (reference sequence). V lost 0 bases to trimming and J lost 1 base; unmatched junction nucleotides: 8. The CDR3 protein is CATSRDRDSQKNTGELFF. The CDR3 DNA is TGTGCCACCAGCAGAGATCGGGACAGCCAAAAGAACACCGGGGAGCTGTTTTTT.

The chain couples TRBV7-9 to TRBJ2-7; D is possibly TRBD1 (5 bases). The ends were cut back, 1 base at V and 6 bases at J, with 10 bases in the middle. Germline loops: CDR1 SEHNR, CDR2 FQNEAQ (reference sequence). The CDR3 loop spans 13 amino acids. The CDR3, as DNA: TGTGCCAGCAGCTTAGGCCCAGGGCCCGAGCAGTACTTC. Translation: CASSLGPGPEQYF.

The genes are TRBV4-3 and TRBJ2-1; D gene uncertain. V was trimmed by 0 bases and J by 3 bases, leaving 6 bases between them. The germline CDR1 and CDR2 sequences are LGHNA and YSLEER. The length of the CDR3 is 14 residues. The CDR3 loop is CASSQDVIYNEQFF. DNA of the CDR3: TGCGCCAGCAGCCAAGATGTCATCTACAATGAGCAGTTCTTC.

This clone was observed a handful of times. The chain uses TRBV7-9 and TRBJ2-3; 12 bases line up with TRBD1. The germline V gene encodes CDR1 SEHNR and CDR2 FQNEAQ (reference sequence). J was trimmed by 6 bases and V by 5 bases; bases with no gene match: 6. CDR3 length: 15 residues. CDR3 DNA: TGTGCCAGCAGCGAGGGACAGGGGGCAGGTGATACGCAGTATTTT. As protein: CASSEGQGAGDTQYF. The full variable domain, completed using reference TRBV7-9 and TRBJ2-3, is DTGVSQNPRHKITKRGQNVTFRCDPISEHNRLYWYRQTLGQGPEFLTYFQNEAQLEKSRLLSDRFSAERPKGSFSTLEIQRTEQGDSAMYLCASSEGQGAGDTQYFGPGTRLTVL.

The chain links TRBV7-2 to TRBJ1-2; the D is unclear. This CDR3 region has 14 residues. Germline CDR1 is SGHTA and CDR2 is FQGNSA. The V end lost 5 bases, the J end lost 6 bases, and 16 bases lay between the germline ends. CDR3: CASSAPWGANGYTF. The CDR3 coding sequence is TGTGCCAGCAGCGCCCCGTGGGGAGCGAATGGCTACACCTTC. Full variable domain (rest looked up from reference TRBV7-2 and TRBJ1-2): GAGVSQSPSNKVTEKGKDVELRCDPISGHTALYWYRQSLGQGLEFLIYFQGNSAPDKSGLPSDRFSAERTGGSVSTLTIQRTQQEDSAVYLCASSAPWGANGYTFGSGTRLTVV.

The chain combines TRBV10-3 with TRBJ1-1; D might be TRBD1 (6 bases). Trimming took off 7 bases at V and 5 bases at J, with 14 bases between the two ends. Looked up from germline, CDR1 is ENHRY and CDR2 is SYGVKD. The CDR3 totals 13 residues. The CDR3 is CAINAGQGTEAFF. The CDR3 nucleotides are TGTGCCATCAACGCCGGGCAGGGGACTGAAGCTTTCTTT.

This chain uses TRBV27 with TRBJ2-7; 9 nucleotides match TRBD1. CDR1 MNHEY and CDR2 SMNVEV come from the germline V gene (reference sequence). This CDR3 has 14 residues. The V and J ends lost 8 bases and 2 bases, in that order; junction bases with no gene match: 7. CDR3 DNA: TGTGCCAGCCAGAAGGACAGGGGAGCCTACGAGCAGTACTTC. Encoded protein: CASQKDRGAYEQYF.

V gene TRBV19 combines with J gene TRBJ2-2; D is unclear. Germline V lookup: CDR1 LNHDA, CDR2 SQIVND (reference sequence). This CDR3 spans 11 amino acids. The V end was cut by 7 bases, the J end by 4 bases, with 4 bases between. CDR3 DNA: TGTGCCAGTACTCTCACCGGGGAGCTGTTTTTT. Translation: CASTLTGELFF.

J is TRBJ1-2 and V is TRBV4-1, with D possibly TRBD1 on 6 matching bases. The ends were cut back, 1 base at V and 5 bases at J, with 11 bases in the middle. The CDR3 totals 14 residues. Germline assignment: CDR1 MGHRA and CDR2 YSYEKL. CDR3 nucleotide sequence: TGCGCCAGCAGCCAAGCAGGGGATACATATGGCTACACCTTC. Its protein is CASSQAGDTYGYTF.

The chain couples TRBV6-4 to TRBJ1-1; no clear D. V lost 3 bases and J 7 bases, leaving 12 bases between the germline ends. The CDR3 has 13 amino acids. The germline gives CDR1 MRHNA, CDR2 SNTAGT. CDR3 in amino acids: CASSEGRVSEAFF. CDR3 in DNA: TGTGCCAGCAGTGAGGGGAGGGTGAGTGAAGCTTTCTTT.

J is TRBJ2-7 and V is TRBV27, with D possibly being TRBD1 (6 bases). V dropped 4 bases and J dropped 0 bases, with 7 bases sitting between them. CDR3 size: 13 residues. Germline-derived CDR1 and CDR2 are MNHEY and SMNVEV (reference sequence). The DNA of the CDR3 is TGTGCCAGCAGTTGGGACATCTCCTACGAGCAGTACTTC. This codes for CASSWDISYEQYF.

In this sample, this clone turned up once. The chain employs TRBV5-8 and TRBJ2-5; D uncertain. The CDR3 covers 14 residues. Germline CDR1 and CDR2: SGHTS and YDEGEE. V shed 4 bases and J shed 5 bases, with 15 bases lying between them. Here the CDR3 reads CASSPPTSVETQYF. The CDR3 DNA reads TGTGCCAGCAGCCCGCCGACATCCGTGGAGACCCAGTACTTC.

This chain joins TRBV7-9 and TRBJ2-5, with 8 bases lining up with TRBD2. This CDR3 comprises 14 residues. J gave up 3 bases and V 5 bases, and 5 bases lay outside the gene matches. The V gene's germline CDR1 is SEHNR and CDR2 FQNEAQ (reference sequence). The chain's CDR3 is CASSLSGAEETQYF. The CDR3 nucleotides are TGTGCCAGCAGCCTTAGCGGGGCAGAAGAGACCCAGTACTTC.

This sequence joins TRBV13 and TRBJ1-2; 7 bases agree with TRBD1. V was clipped by 4 bases and J by 2 bases; unmatched bases: 10. The CDR3 is made up of 16 amino acids. Germline CDR1 and CDR2: PRHDT and FYEKMQ (reference sequence). DNA of the CDR3: TGTGCCAGCAGCTCCAGGGGGATTACAAGGAACTATGGCTACACCTTC. This gives the protein CASSSRGITRNYGYTF.

The V and J genes are TRBV7-7 and TRBJ2-2; tentatively, D is TRBD2 (5 bases). Germline V lookup: CDR1 SSHAT, CDR2 FNYEAQ (reference sequence). This CDR3 contains 14 residues. V lost 2 bases and J 4 bases, leaving 8 bases between the germline ends. CDR3 nucleotides: TGTGCCAGCAGCTTAAGAGGGCCCACCGGGGAGCTGTTTTTT. It is translated as CASSLRGPTGELFF.

The rearrangement uses TRBV6-5 and TRBJ1-2; D not certain. V lost 6 bases to trimming and J lost 8 bases, with 16 bases between them. The CDR3 spans 13 residues. CDR1 is MNHEY and CDR2 is SVGAGI in the germline V gene. CDR3 amino acids: CASRSEVLWGYTF. The CDR3 DNA sequence: TGTGCCAGCAGATCGGAGGTGTTGTGGGGCTACACCTTC.

The CDR3 coding sequence is TGTGCCAGTAGTATAGGGGTGGCCGGGGCACCCCTCCACTTT. Translation gives CASSIGVAGAPLHF. The chain employs TRBV19 and TRBJ1-6; D unresolved. This CDR3 contains 14 residues. Germline V gene sequence: CDR1 LNHDA, CDR2 SQIVND (reference sequence). V was shortened by 1 base and J by 11 bases, with 12 bases between the two germline ends.

This clone was recorded a few times. The chain links TRBV4-3 to TRBJ1-1; D perhaps matches TRBD1 (5 bases). Trimming removed 4 bases at V and 3 bases at J, with 12 bases between. The CDR3 totals 14 residues. CDR1 is LGHNA and CDR2 is YSLEER in the germline V gene. Written as DNA, the CDR3 is TGCGCCAGCAGCCGAGACTTAGGGGACACTGAAGCTTTCTTT. As protein: CASSRDLGDTEAFF.

This clone has just a few counts. The identical CDR3 is also encoded by other nucleotide sequences in the sample. V is TRBV9 and J is TRBJ1-5; D is unresolved. The CDR3 consists of 14 residues. With 7 bases removed from V and 1 base from J, the gap between germline ends came to 12 bases. Germline CDR1 SGDLS, CDR2 YYNGEE. CDR3 nucleotides: TGTGCCAGCTCCGGCGGTCGCAGCAATCAGCCCCAGCATTTT. Translated: CASSGGRSNQPQHF.